This T cell receptor (beta chain) was documented in a study of shared clonotypes between healthy human individuals. General observations from the study: The sole specimen, blood, was sampled, and tissue repertoires likely differ. Having only a few donors restricted how much genetic and exposure-history diversity was captured.

This clone has just a few counts. Its antigen remains unidentified. When samples were unsorted, 70 million to 95 million PBMCs were used for genomic DNA. Germline assignment: CDR1 SGHRS and CDR2 YFSETQ. The CDR3 is 15 amino acids. Repertoires were generated with immunoSEQ multiplex PCR, while TCRdb's copy carries only in-frame clones and drops some. In the table there are fewer than 600,000 clones, roughly 77% of which are singletons. The specimen sequenced was PBMCs. This clonotype was sampled from a woman in her 40s in good health. Some clones in this sample may be carry-over from other donors' samples. The genes are TRBV5-1 and TRBJ2-5; 10 nucleotides align to TRBD1. The J call may be mistaken, given a closer DNA end match to TRBJ2-7. The CDR3: CASSVDRGSSYEQYF. DNA for the CDR3: TGCGCCAGCAGCGTGGACAGGGGGAGCTCCTACGAGCAGTACTTC.